This T cell receptor beta chain was found in a study of identifying expanded T cells in peripheral blood. Study-wide findings and caveats: Across healthy donors, higher total template counts meant significantly greater approximately two-week count variance. Over about two and four weeks, about 15 and 19 clones changed, versus around 1.3 between replicates.

Comments on this clone: Antigen unknown.

Collection occurred without any documented infections or immune events in donors. Here immunoSEQ multiplex PCR was the method, and the copy in TCRdb shows in-frame clones only, minus some. The sample shows about 100,000 clones, approximately 90% of them seen only once. Germline lookup yields CDR1 SGHRS and CDR2 YFSETQ. J gave up 8 bases and V 3 bases, and 4 bases lay outside the gene matches. The CDR3 length is 13 residues. The rearrangement joins TRBV5-1 to TRBJ1-2; TRBD1 matches at 10 bases. The sample was blood. The sequence was collected from a person aged 18 to 69 in good health. As DNA, the CDR3 is TGCGCCAGCAGCTCCGGGACAGGGGACGGCTACACCTTC. It encodes CASSSGTGDGYTF.